This entry concerns a single TCR beta chain. This clone was observed a single time. The specificity of this receptor is unknown. Nothing much larger sits one base from this clone, and base qualities are not available. TCR CDR3 regions were amplified from genomic DNA by multiplex PCR using the deep immunoSEQ assay. Genomic DNA extracted from each cell subset was distributed evenly over all wells of several immunoSEQ 96-well plates, and each plate served as one replicate. For sorted subsets, around 200 ng genomic DNA, equal to tens of thousands of T cell genomes, was loaded into each replicate PCR. Purified libraries were quantified with a Qubit 3.0 fluorometer, sized on a Bioanalyzer 2100, and re-quantified with the KAPA Library Quantification kit. Every immunoSEQ 96-well plate was sequenced on a separate single-read 150-cycle Illumina NextSeq 550 flow cell. The original pipeline was this. Because the immunoSEQ output held only junctional sequences and lacked quality scores, the filtering could not match the filtering applied to full-length reads. Sequences were annotated with PyIR, a Python wrapper for IgBLAST v1.9, and V/J genes and CDR3 were assigned using IMGT germline references. Any read was removed if the V/J assignment was weak (E-value above 1e-6), the CDR3 was missing, or the read contained stop codons, out-of-frame junctions, or ambiguous translated residues. V3J clonotypes were defined by identical inferred V gene, J gene, and CDR3 amino acid sequence. Percentage overlap between repertoires was calculated by dividing the number of shared unique clonotypes by the size of the smaller repertoire. Three approaches were used to assess repertoire richness: RTK rarefaction, the Chao1 estimator, and Recon v2.1 estimates of unobserved clonotypes. Generation probabilities were computed with OLGA for all TCRbeta clonotypes obtained by the gDNA method from a few donors. What TCRdb holds here is the immuneACCESS table cut down to in-frame rearrangements. Part of the clones is not present; checked against another copy, under half of the missing clones reflect an unresolved V gene, and the others are unexplained. Clone size and V and J calls were adopted from that table, with D and trimming inferred from the DNA. The sample table lists roughly 2,300,000 clones, around 90% of them with a count of one. Together, the top ten hold more than 0.35% of the sample.

The sample originates from a study of shared clonotypes between healthy human individuals (dated by TCRdb to the early 2020s). Regarding the complete study: A couple of women and a few men aged 18 to 49 years were included in the cohort. Between about 0.8 and 9 billion PBMCs per donor were obtained by leukapheresis. Libraries were prepared and TCR repertoires were sequenced by different laboratories using diverse techniques, in order to increase sequencing depth and limit assay-specific biases. The study deeply sequenced blood TCR repertoires of five healthy adults to estimate repertoire size and the extent of clonotype sharing between individuals. For each donor, CD4 naive and CD4 memory were each given three plates, CD8 naive was given two plates, and CD8 memory was given one plate. The paper's findings and limits, for the study overall: Higher generation probabilities were observed for clonotypes shared by all four sorted-subset donors than for non-shared clonotypes. Estimated clonotype richness was generally larger for naive than for memory subsets. The genetic and exposure-history diversity represented was limited by the small number of donors. Rarefaction of sorted-subset datasets indicated incomplete sequencing despite the large sequencing depth. Sampling was restricted to blood, and TCR repertoires in tissue are likely to differ from TCR repertoires in blood. About 5% of naive CD4, 3.5% of naive CD8, about 2.1% of memory CD4, and approximately 0.4% of memory CD8 clonotypes were shared across a few donors. Pairwise subsampling led to the expectation that sequencing depth would affect the degree of clonotype sharing among donors.

The donors were healthy, HIV-negative adults who had no recently reported acute infections or vaccinations. Only Caucasian adults living in Nashville, Tennessee, USA were represented among the donors. CD4+ T cells were enriched by magnetic negative selection; naive cells were then positively selected on CD45RA, and the negative fraction formed the memory subset. Blood was collected by leukapheresis, and PBMCs were isolated by Ficoll-Histopaque density gradient centrifugation and then cryopreserved in liquid nitrogen vapor phase. Purity and quantity of every magnetically sorted T cell population were checked by analytical flow cytometry. From each sorted fraction, genomic DNA was isolated and quantified by UV absorbance on a Nanodrop 2000c. Reading the germline V gene (reference sequence) gives CDR1 SEHNR and CDR2 FQNEAQ. V loses 5 bases of germline sequence and J loses 1 base, and the interval between the two ends is 14 bases. The CDR3 has 15 amino acids, counting the end cysteine and phenylalanine. Only the CDR3 region is kept as DNA, spanning 45 bases read in frame from base 1.

The sample was naive CD4+ T cells from PBMCs. In light of the paper, this sample's cell subset or site label describes: CD45RA+ positively selected. Recombination connected TRBV7-9 to TRBJ1-1; possibly the D gene is TRBD1, per 6 matching bases. The sequence was obtained from a man between 18 and 35 years old in good health. Some clones in this sample may be carry-over from other donors' samples. The nucleotide sequence is TGTGCCAGCAGCACCGTTGGGGGCCCGAACACTGAAGCTTTCTTT. Translated, this is CASSTVGGPNTEAFF.